This T cell receptor beta chain stems from a study of cytomegalovirus exposure and HLA in healthy donors. As for this clone: Antigen unknown.

The study's findings and limits: It was taken for granted in presence/absence analyses that sequencing depth across donors was roughly uniform.

Use of 60 Vbeta and 13 Jbeta primers characterized the PCR. Repertoires were generated with immunoSEQ multiplex PCR, while TCRdb's copy carries only in-frame clones and drops some. The sample lists approximately 70,000 clones, 70% to 85% occurring once. V dropped 0 bases and J dropped 4 bases, with 13 bases sitting between them. CDR1 is SGHNT and CDR2 is YYREEE in the germline V gene (reference sequence). The CDR3 is 15 residues long. This clonotype originated in a human donor in good health. The sequenced sample was PBMCs. The chain carries TRBV5-4 and TRBJ1-2; D remains ambiguous. The CDR3 reads CASSLESSSFYGYTF. DNA for the CDR3: TGTGCCAGCAGCTTGGAGTCTAGCAGCTTCTATGGCTACACCTTC.